Presented here are 14 T cell receptor beta chains from one specimen sequenced in a study of regulatory T cells in long-lasting Graves disease. Indicated time point: persistent/refractory GD, antithyroid drugs over 5 years with positive TRAb. Preparation of the TCR library used RNA extracted from PBMCs. Arm-PCR of CDR3 regions and iRepertoire HTBI primers were the basis on which TCR beta libraries were built. TCRdb passed the multiplex PCR reads through MiXCR, listing each CDR3 protein once. The sample records some 470,000 distinct CDR3 sequences, 20% to 25% being singletons. The sequencing here drew on peripheral blood mononuclear cells (PBMCs), taken when the disease was refractory, from a patient treated with antithyroid drugs. The receptors originated from a female donor with Graves disease.

The chain joins TRBV9 to TRBJ1-2; D gene uncertain. Looked up from germline, CDR1 is SGDLS and CDR2 is YYNGEE. V shed 0 bases and J shed 4 bases, with 19 bases lying between them. The CDR3 spans 17 residues. CDR3 DNA sequence: TGTGCCAGCAGCGTAGGGCAGGCAACGGAGGAAATCTATGGCTACACCTTC. Translated: CASSVGQATEEIYGYTF.

The chain joins TRBV20-1 to TRBJ2-2; D not resolved. The germline CDR1 and CDR2 sequences are DFQATT and SNEGSKA (reference sequence). The ends were cut back, 6 bases at V and 3 bases at J, with 8 bases in the middle. The CDR3 loop spans 12 amino acids. The CDR3 nucleotides read TGCAGTGCAAGAAGTTACACCGGGGAGCTGTTTTTT. Its translation is CSARSYTGELFF.

CDR3 loop: CASSMDRAPYEQYF. The CDR3 nucleotides are TGTGCCAGTAGTATGGACAGGGCCCCCTACGAGCAGTACTTC. This chain uses TRBV19 with TRBJ2-7; 8 bases match TRBD1. The germline V gene encodes CDR1 LNHDA and CDR2 SQIVND (reference sequence). The length of the CDR3 is 14 residues. V was clipped by 3 bases and J by 2 bases; unmatched bases: 3.

V and J are TRBV5-4 and TRBJ1-2; the D is unclear. Germline V CDR1 and CDR2: SGHNT, YYREEE (reference sequence). The CDR3 is made up of 16 amino acids. V was clipped by 5 bases and J by 7 bases, with 24 bases between them. CDR3 residues: CASRDRTTTASRGYTF. Here the CDR3 DNA reads TGTGCCAGCAGGGATCGGACTACAACGGCTTCGCGTGGCTACACCTTC.

As to this clonotype: Germline is not matched at one junction end, which may reflect a read error. This rearrangement joins TRBV7-9 to TRBJ2-7, with D maybe TRBD2 (6 bases). Germline CDR1 is SEHNR and CDR2 is FQNEAQ (reference sequence). This CDR3 is 15 amino acids long. The CDR3 sequence: CASSRRGDGSYEQYF. In nucleotides, the CDR3 is TGCGCCAGCAGCCGACGCGGGGACGGTTCCTACGAGCAGTACTTC.

This sequence joins TRBV2 and TRBJ2-1; D is perhaps TRBD1 or TRBD2 (5 bases each). CDR1 and CDR2 from the germline V gene are SNHLY and FYNNEI. The CDR3 is 16 amino acids. V lost 6 bases and J 2 bases, leaving 17 bases between the germline ends. The CDR3 DNA is TGTGCCAGCAGCGTTCGACGGGGCCCCCCCTACAATGAGCAGTTCTTC. Translated: CASSVRRGPPYNEQFF. Supplemented by reference TRBV2 and TRBJ2-1, the full variable domain reads EPEVTQTPSHQVTQMGQEVILRCVPISNHLYFYWYRQILGQKVEFLVSFYNNEISEKSEIFDDQFSVERPDGSNFTLKIRSTKLEDSAMYFCASSVRRGPPYNEQFFGPGTRLTVL.

The CDR3 region has the DNA TGTGCCATCAGTGAGTCAGGGGGCCAGGATTACGAGCAGTACTTC. It is translated as CAISESGGQDYEQYF. The chain links TRBV10-3 to TRBJ2-7; TRBD1 agrees at 7 bases. The CDR3 contains 15 residues. V trimming: 0 bases; J trimming: 4 bases; junction bases outside the gene matches: 6. Germline CDR1 ENHRY, CDR2 SYGVKD.

The gene calls are TRBV4-1 and TRBJ1-4, with a tentative D call TRBD1 (5 bases). Trimming removed 4 bases at V and 7 bases at J, with 13 bases between. The CDR3 covers 14 residues. Germline V gene lookup returns CDR1 MGHRA and CDR2 YSYEKL. The CDR3, as DNA: TGCGCCAGCAGCCTCAGCGGGGCTGCTGAAAAACTGTTTTTT. Translating gives CASSLSGAAEKLFF.

This clonotype was seen many times. The V and J genes are TRBV28 and TRBJ2-5; the match to TRBD2 covers 12 bases. Per the germline V gene, CDR1 is MDHEN and CDR2 is SYDVKM. The V gene end was trimmed by 1 base and the J gene end by 4 bases; junction bases not matched to a gene: 4. The CDR3 covers 16 residues. The CDR3 loop reads CASSLSGGLAGETQYF. The CDR3 DNA sequence: TGTGCCAGCAGTTTATCAGGGGGACTAGCGGGAGAGACCCAGTACTTC.

In its sample, this clonotype was seen many times. The rearrangement links TRBV12-5 to TRBJ2-2; weak D call: TRBD2 (7 bases). Germline V gives CDR1 LGHNT, CDR2 FRNRAP. The CDR3 is 16 residues long. V lost 1 base, J lost 6 bases, and 15 bases lay in between. The CDR3 DNA reads TGTGCTAGTGGTTTGGAGGTGGGGGGGGCCGCCGGGGAGCTGTTTTTT. As protein: CASGLEVGGAAGELFF. The whole variable domain, remainder taken from reference TRBV12-5 and TRBJ2-2, is DARVTQTPRHKVTEMGQEVTMRCQPILGHNTVFWYRQTMMQGLELLAYFRNRAPLDDSGMPKDRFSAEMPDATLATLKIQPSEPRDSAVYFCASGLEVGGAAGELFFGEGSRLTVL.

The chain joins TRBV19 to TRBJ1-5; perhaps TRBD1 as D (5 bases). Germline lookup yields CDR1 LNHDA and CDR2 SQIVND (reference sequence). The CDR3 length is 16 residues. Trimming pared 1 base from V and 6 bases from J, leaving 16 bases between. In DNA form, the CDR3 reads TGTGCCAGTAGTATAGTCCGGACACCGGGTGGTCAGCCCCAGCATTTT. This encodes CASSIVRTPGGQPQHF.

This chain links TRBV9 with TRBJ2-5; a weak D match, TRBD2 (6 bases). Trimming shortened V by 0 bases and J by 2 bases, and 14 bases separated the two germline ends. The CDR3 covers 16 residues. Per germline, CDR1 SGDLS and CDR2 YYNGEE. The CDR3 nucleotides are TGTGCCAGCAGCGTAGATGAAGGGACTCAACAAGAGACCCAGTACTTC. It is translated as CASSVDEGTQQETQYF.

Only a few counts were recorded for this clonotype. The CDR3 DNA is TGCAGTGCTAATCCTAACGCAGGGGGCCCCTACGAGCAGTACTTC. Encoded protein: CSANPNAGGPYEQYF. The V and J genes are TRBV20-1 and TRBJ2-7, with TRBD1 identical over 8 bases. This CDR3 is built from 15 residues. The V gene's germline CDR1 is DFQATT and CDR2 SNEGSKA (reference sequence). V lost 4 bases to trimming and J lost 2 bases; unmatched junction nucleotides: 10.

This chain connects TRBV20-1 to TRBJ2-3; D might be TRBD2 (6 bases). V lost 3 bases to trimming and J lost 0 bases, with 10 bases between them. Germline assignment: CDR1 DFQATT and CDR2 SNEGSKA (reference sequence). The CDR3 extends over 14 amino acids. CDR3 residues: CSASRRESTDTQYF. CDR3 sequence (DNA): TGCAGTGCTAGTCGCCGGGAGAGCACAGATACGCAGTATTTT.